This paragraph covers one T cell receptor beta chain sequence. Its cognate antigen is unknown. This specimen comes from a study of graft-versus-host responses after intestinal transplantation. Study-wide results and limits: The recipient marrow held GvH clones, and some of them showed up first in ileum or blood.

Method: immunoSEQ multiplex PCR; TCRdb's copy keeps in-frame clones and lacks some. Of about 47,000 clones listed, just under 95% were seen once; the top ten hold 4.5% to 7.5%. V lost 6 bases, J lost 8 bases, and 16 bases lay in between. Germline assignment: CDR1 MNHEY and CDR2 SVGAGI. The CDR3 covers 13 residues. The receptor was isolated from a human patient who received an intestinal transplant, so some T cells may come from the graft donor. This sample comprised PBMCs, obtained 750 to 850 days after a first intestinal transplant, on the day of a second. V and J are TRBV6-5 and TRBJ1-1; no firm D call. The CDR3 spells CASRTGRAREAFF. The CDR3 DNA sequence: TGTGCCAGCAGAACGGGTCGGGCCCGAGAAGCTTTCTTT.